The 26 T cell receptor beta chains given below trace back to one sample, sequenced in a study of technical replicates of blood from several donors. TCRdb's copy holds only in-frame clones and misses some; the assay was immunoSEQ multiplex PCR. The profile shows some 94,000 clones, 90% to 96% of them singletons. The sample comprised T cells isolated from PBMCs. These receptor sequences come from a human donor in good health.

In this sample, this clone turned up once. CDR3 protein: CASRLGHNTGELFF. CDR3 bases: TGTGCCAGCAGGCTAGGTCACAACACCGGGGAGCTGTTTTTT. The J gene is TRBJ2-2, the V gene TRBV6-5; D gene ambiguous. V lost 6 bases and J 2 bases, leaving 10 bases between the germline ends. This CDR3 has 14 amino acids. Germline lookup yields CDR1 MNHEY and CDR2 SVGAGI.

This chain connects TRBV7-2 to TRBJ2-2; 7 nucleotides line up with TRBD2. CDR1 and CDR2 (germline): SGHTA, FQGNSA. Germline trimming cut 5 bases from V and 2 bases from J; bases unmatched to any gene: 8. The CDR3 has 16 residues. The CDR3 loop is CASSLGGGTNTGELFF. In DNA, the CDR3 is TGTGCCAGCAGCCTGGGGGGAGGGACCAACACCGGGGAGCTGTTTTTT.

The chain has TRBV7-2 and TRBJ2-7, with TRBD2 matching over 7 bases. Germline values: CDR1 SGHTA, CDR2 FQGNSA. CDR3 length: 15 residues. Germline trimming cut 7 bases from V and 3 bases from J; bases unmatched to any gene: 12. The CDR3 protein is CASTALGREFYEQYF. The DNA for the CDR3 is TGTGCCAGCACCGCCCTGGGGAGGGAATTCTACGAGCAGTACTTC. Full variable domain (outside the CDR3, taken from reference TRBV7-2 and TRBJ2-7): GAGVSQSPSNKVTEKGKDVELRCDPISGHTALYWYRQSLGQGLEFLIYFQGNSAPDKSGLPSDRFSAERTGGSVSTLTIQRTQQEDSAVYLCASTALGREFYEQYFGPGTRLTVT.

This chain links TRBV19 with TRBJ2-3; D is perhaps TRBD1 (5 bases). The V and J ends lost 5 bases and 0 bases respectively, with 12 bases between them. CDR1 is LNHDA, CDR2 SQIVND, per germline (reference sequence). This CDR3 spans 15 amino acids. In DNA, the CDR3 is TGTGCCAGTAGTCCAGGGTCCGGGAGCACAGATACGCAGTATTTT. Translating it yields CASSPGSGSTDTQYF.

The CDR3 nucleotides read TGTGCCAGCAGCCAAGACCCTCCCTTTGACAGGGGATTGGGCTACACCTTC. As protein: CASSQDPPFDRGLGYTF. The gene calls are TRBV14 and TRBJ1-2, with 8 bases identical to TRBD1. V lost 0 bases and J lost 8; bases outside the gene matches: 14. CDR1 is SGHDN, CDR2 FVKESK, per germline. The CDR3 is 17 amino acids.

CDR3 amino acids: CASRSPYQETQYF. The CDR3 DNA is TGTGCCAGCAGATCCCCCTACCAAGAGACCCAGTACTTC. The chain combines TRBV6-5 with TRBJ2-5; D uncertain. The CDR3 extends over 13 amino acids. V gave up 6 bases and J gave up 0 bases, with 8 bases separating them. Germline V gene lookup returns CDR1 MNHEY and CDR2 SVGAGI.

The chain is built from TRBV7-9 and TRBJ1-2, with 7 bases identical to TRBD1. This CDR3 comprises 17 residues. V was pared by 5 bases and J by 4 bases, with 16 bases of the junction left unmatched. Germline V gene lookup returns CDR1 SEHNR and CDR2 FQNEAQ (reference sequence). CDR3 sequence: CASSDYSGTVLFYGYTF. CDR3 nucleotide sequence: TGTGCCAGCAGCGATTATTCCGGGACAGTCCTTTTCTATGGCTACACCTTC.

The genes are TRBV19 and TRBJ1-2; tentative D call: TRBD1 (5 bases). With 4 bases removed from V and 1 base from J, the gap between germline ends came to 22 bases. CDR3 length equals 18 residues. Germline V CDR1 and CDR2: LNHDA, SQIVND (reference sequence). The CDR3 bases are TGTGCCAGTAGTAGGAGTCTGGCGGCAGGGATGATTAACTATGGCTACACCTTC. Its translation: CASSRSLAAGMINYGYTF.

Turning to this clone: One junction end disagrees with the germline gene, perhaps due to a read error. Different DNA sequences within this sample yield the same CDR3. The chain employs TRBV6-5 and TRBJ1-5, with D possibly matching TRBD1 (5 bases). The germline V gene has CDR1 MNHEY and CDR2 SVGAGI. The CDR3 consists of 13 residues. The CDR3 spells CASSSTGSQPQHF. The CDR3 DNA sequence: TGTGCCAGTAGTTCTACAGGTTCTCAGCCCCAGCATTTT.

The chain employs TRBV10-3 and TRBJ2-7; possible D gene TRBD1, 5 bases. The CDR3 runs 14 residues. V gave up 5 bases and J gave up 0 bases, with 11 bases separating them. Germline V gene data show CDR1 as ENHRY and CDR2 as SYGVKD. CDR3 coding DNA: TGTGCCATCAGTAGGGGCACTATCTCCTACGAGCAGTACTTC. Encoded protein: CAISRGTISYEQYF.

This rearrangement joins TRBV18 to TRBJ1-5, with 8 bases identical to TRBD1. The germline CDR1 and CDR2 sequences are KGHSH and LQKENI. V gave up 1 base and J gave up 6 bases; unmatched junction bases: 11. The CDR3 is 17 residues long. CDR3 sequence (DNA): TGTGCCAGCTCACCACTTGGTCTGGACAGGGTCGGTCAGCCCCAGCATTTT. This translates into CASSPLGLDRVGQPQHF.

The rearrangement links TRBV18 to TRBJ1-2; the D gene is possibly TRBD1 (6 bases). Germline lookup yields CDR1 KGHSH and CDR2 LQKENI. This CDR3 is built from 13 residues. The V end lost 2 bases, the J end lost 5 bases, and 9 bases lay between the germline ends. CDR3 nucleotides: TGTGCCAGCTCACCAACAGGGCGGTATGGCTACACCTTC. This translates into CASSPTGRYGYTF.

The chain carries TRBV6-4 and TRBJ2-2; D not resolved. The CDR3 has 15 residues. The V end lost 2 bases, the J end lost 1 base, and 8 bases lay between the germline ends. In germline, CDR1 is MRHNA, CDR2 SNTAGT. CDR3 loop: CASSDVSGNTGELFF. The CDR3 coding sequence is TGTGCCAGCAGTGACGTATCAGGGAACACCGGGGAGCTGTTTTTT.

The gene calls are TRBV10-3 and TRBJ1-1; D is unresolved. Germline CDR1 is ENHRY and CDR2 is SYGVKD. CDR3 size: 14 residues. V dropped 6 bases and J dropped 1 base, with 12 bases sitting between them. CDR3 sequence (DNA): TGTGCCATCAGCGCCAACAGCAGGAACACTGAAGCTTTCTTT. This codes for CAISANSRNTEAFF.

The V and J genes are TRBV6-5 and TRBJ2-7, with 8 positions matching TRBD1. Germline V gene lookup returns CDR1 MNHEY and CDR2 SVGAGI. V lost 6 bases to trimming and J lost 3 bases; unmatched junction nucleotides: 7. The CDR3 has 14 residues. CDR3 in amino acids: CASSSGTGRYEQYF. CDR3 DNA: TGTGCCAGCAGCTCCGGGACAGGTCGCTACGAGCAGTACTTC.

The chain carries TRBV7-2 and TRBJ1-1, with TRBD1 as a possible D gene (5 bases). V shed 5 bases and J shed 4 bases, with 14 bases lying between them. There are 14 residues in the CDR3. The germline CDR1 and CDR2 sequences are SGHTA and FQGNSA. The CDR3 DNA follows: TGTGCCAGCAGCCCGCCACCAAGGGGCACTGAAGCTTTCTTT. Translated, it gives CASSPPPRGTEAFF. The entire variable domain, with the rest obtained from reference TRBV7-2 and TRBJ1-1, is as follows: GAGVSQSPSNKVTEKGKDVELRCDPISGHTALYWYRQSLGQGLEFLIYFQGNSAPDKSGLPSDRFSAERTGGSVSTLTIQRTQQEDSAVYLCASSPPPRGTEAFFGQGTRLTVV.

The rearrangement links TRBV2 to TRBJ2-2, with TRBD2 identical over 9 bases. The J segment lost 1 base and the V segment lost 7 bases, leaving 7 bases of the junction unmatched. The germline CDR1 and CDR2 sequences are SNHLY and FYNNEI. This CDR3 comprises 16 residues. CDR3 sequence reads: CASKRASGENTGELFF. For the CDR3, the DNA is TGTGCCAGCAAGCGGGCTAGCGGGGAGAACACCGGGGAGCTGTTTTTT.

The V and J genes are TRBV9 and TRBJ2-3; 9 positions match TRBD1. Germline CDR1 reads SGDLS; CDR2 reads YYNGEE. The CDR3 loop spans 13 amino acids. The V gene end was trimmed by 5 bases and the J gene end by 3 bases; junction bases not matched to a gene: 1. The CDR3 is CASRTGGTDTQYF. The DNA of the CDR3 is TGTGCCAGCAGGACAGGGGGTACAGATACGCAGTATTTT.

J is TRBJ1-1 and V is TRBV30; TRBD1 might be the D (6 bases). The CDR3 is 16 residues long. The germline gives CDR1 GTSNPN, CDR2 SVGIG (reference sequence). The germline V and J ends were trimmed by 2 bases and 1 base, with 17 bases remaining between them. The CDR3 nucleotides read TGTGCCTGGAGTTCTTCTTTTGACAGGAGGAACACTGAAGCTTTCTTT. It specifies CAWSSSFDRRNTEAFF.

This clone is a singleton in its sample. This chain links TRBV7-9 with TRBJ2-7, with TRBD2 matching 8 bases. Germline V gene lookup returns CDR1 SEHNR and CDR2 FQNEAQ (reference sequence). The CDR3 is 15 amino acids. With 5 bases clipped from V and 5 bases from J, the junction kept 11 bases outside the gene matches. The DNA for the CDR3 is TGTGCCAGCAGCACACAAGCGGGAGCATCCGACGAGCAGTACTTC. It yields the protein CASSTQAGASDEQYF. Looking up the rest from reference TRBV7-9 and TRBJ2-7 gives the full variable domain: DTGVSQNPRHKITKRGQNVTFRCDPISEHNRLYWYRQTLGQGPEFLTYFQNEAQLEKSRLLSDRFSAERPKGSFSTLEIQRTEQGDSAMYLCASSTQAGASDEQYFGPGTRLTVT.

V gene TRBV30 combines with J gene TRBJ2-5, with 9 bases identical to TRBD2. The length of the CDR3 is 14 residues. Trimming took 0 bases from V and 4 from J; bases not matched to a gene: 3. The germline V gene has CDR1 GTSNPN and CDR2 SVGIG (reference sequence). The CDR3 here is CAWSVSGRLETQYF. The CDR3 DNA sequence: TGTGCCTGGAGTGTTAGCGGGAGATTAGAGACCCAGTACTTC. The variable domain in full, completed from reference TRBV30 and TRBJ2-5, reads SQTIHQWPATLVQPVGSPLSLECTVEGTSNPNLYWYRQAAGRGLQLLFYSVGIGQISSEVPQNLSASRPQDRQFILSSKKLLLSDSGFYLCAWSVSGRLETQYFGPGTRLLVL.

The genes are TRBV27 and TRBJ1-1; weak D call: TRBD1 (5 bases). Trimming removed 3 bases at V and 5 bases at J, with 13 bases between. Germline CDR1 is MNHEY and CDR2 is SMNVEV (reference sequence). This CDR3 has 14 amino acids. The CDR3 spells CASSFAGGGTEAFF. CDR3 sequence (DNA): TGTGCCAGCAGTTTCGCTGGGGGAGGGACTGAAGCTTTCTTT.

The V gene is TRBV5-8, the J gene TRBJ1-4; 8 bases fit TRBD1. The CDR3 covers 14 residues. Germline values: CDR1 SGHTS, CDR2 YDEGEE. With 1 base clipped from V and 8 bases from J, the junction kept 4 bases outside the gene matches. The CDR3 loop is CASSLRDRMEKLFF. The CDR3, as DNA: TGTGCCAGCAGCTTGCGGGACAGGATGGAAAAACTGTTTTTT.

The chain recombines TRBV7-6 with TRBJ2-2; D perhaps matches TRBD2 (6 bases). This CDR3 comprises 17 residues. Germline values: CDR1 SGHVS, CDR2 FNYEAQ. V gave up 1 base and J gave up 0 bases, with 12 bases separating them. The CDR3 DNA reads TGTGCCAGCAGCTTAGTTGTAGCGGTCGCGAACACCGGGGAGCTGTTTTTT. Translation: CASSLVVAVANTGELFF.

The chain uses TRBV30 and TRBJ2-5, with D uncertain. Germline CDR1 reads GTSNPN; CDR2 reads SVGIG (reference sequence). Trimming shortened V by 2 bases and J by 1 base, and 8 bases separated the two germline ends. The CDR3 runs 13 residues. The CDR3 sequence: CAWSQRIQETQYF. The CDR3 DNA is TGTGCCTGGAGTCAGAGGATCCAAGAGACCCAGTACTTC.

This rearrangement joins TRBV15 to TRBJ2-7; 7 nucleotides line up with TRBD1. CDR3 length: 16 amino acids. Trimming at V came to 0 bases and at J to 7 bases, leaving 12 bases not matched to a gene. Germline CDR1 is LNHNV and CDR2 is YYDKDF (reference sequence). This CDR3 is CATSRDITGVWWEQYF. The CDR3 nucleotides are TGTGCCACCAGCAGAGACATTACAGGGGTCTGGTGGGAGCAGTACTTC.